The 19 T cell receptor beta chains given below trace back to one sample, sequenced in a study of cytomegalovirus exposure and HLA in healthy donors. Researchers ran the PCR with 60 Vbeta and 13 Jbeta primers. The protocol was immunoSEQ multiplex PCR, while the TCRdb copy is restricted to in-frame clones and leaves out a portion. Among more than 150,000 clones listed, about 88% were seen once. The specimen was PBMCs. All receptors come from a woman younger than 30 in good health and CMV-seronegative.

This rearrangement joins TRBV6-5 to TRBJ2-7, with 7 bases lining up with TRBD1. The V gene's germline CDR1 is MNHEY and CDR2 SVGAGI. Trimming took 6 bases from V and 5 from J; bases not matched to a gene: 10. There are 14 residues in the CDR3. The CDR3 protein is CASSRGQAVHEQYF. The CDR3 DNA is TGTGCCAGCAGCCGCGGACAGGCTGTCCACGAGCAGTACTTC.

V and J are TRBV27 and TRBJ2-7; 10 bases match TRBD2. The CDR3 contains 19 residues. Trimming at V came to 3 bases and at J to 3 bases, leaving 17 bases not matched to a gene. CDR1 is MNHEY and CDR2 is SMNVEV in the germline V gene (reference sequence). The CDR3 DNA reads as TGTGCCAGCAGTTTCCGGGAGGGAGCGGGGGGGTACCCCATCTACGAGCAGTACTTC. As protein: CASSFREGAGGYPIYEQYF.

This chain links TRBV5-1 with TRBJ2-1; D is perhaps TRBD2 (5 bases). The CDR3 loop spans 17 amino acids. Per germline, CDR1 SGHRS and CDR2 YFSETQ. Trimming left V 5 bases short and J 8 bases short, with 26 bases between. CDR3 coding DNA: TGCGCCAGCAGGGACGGTAGCGCCCTCAAGGGTTGGTATGAGCAGTTCTTC. This encodes CASRDGSALKGWYEQFF. The full variable domain, with the rest looked up from reference TRBV5-1 and TRBJ2-1, is KAGVTQTPRYLIKTRGQQVTLSCSPISGHRSVSWYQQTPGQGLQFLFEYFSETQRNKGNFPGRFSGRQFSNSRSEMNVSTLELGDSALYLCASRDGSALKGWYEQFFGPGTRLTVL.

V gene TRBV29-1 combines with J gene TRBJ2-6; TRBD1 matches at 7 bases. Germline loops: CDR1 SQVTM, CDR2 ANQGSEA. The CDR3 runs to 16 residues. Trimming cost V 4 bases and J 1 base; bases outside gene matches: 7. The CDR3 region is CSVVGRGISGANVLTF. The CDR3 DNA reads TGCAGCGTTGTCGGCAGGGGGATTTCTGGGGCCAACGTCCTGACTTTC.

The chain uses TRBV4-2 and TRBJ2-2; TRBD2 matches at 7 bases. Germline values: CDR1 LGHNA, CDR2 YNFKEQ. This CDR3 is 18 amino acids long. The ends lost 1 base at V and 3 bases at J; junction bases unmatched: 11. The CDR3 DNA reads as TGTGCCAGCAGCCAAGGCGGCGGGGCTAGCGGTTACACCGGGGAGCTGTTTTTT. Translated, it gives CASSQGGGASGYTGELFF.

The chain combines TRBV6-1 with TRBJ2-5; TRBD1 agrees at 7 bases. J gave up 4 bases and V 5 bases, and 4 bases lay outside the gene matches. The CDR3 covers 13 residues. Germline CDR1 is MNHNS and CDR2 is SASEGT. The CDR3 spells CASSSTGRETQYF. CDR3 DNA sequence: TGTGCCAGCAGTTCGACAGGGAGAGAGACCCAGTACTTC.

The V and J genes are TRBV6-5 and TRBJ1-2; no definite D call. V was cut by 0 bases and J by 9 bases, with 20 bases left in between. Germline lookup yields CDR1 MNHEY and CDR2 SVGAGI. The CDR3 totals 16 residues. CDR3 in amino acids: CASSYSGETLTPRYTF. CDR3 DNA: TGTGCCAGCAGTTACTCTGGAGAAACATTAACCCCCCGCTACACCTTC.

This chain uses TRBV29-1 with TRBJ2-7, with D perhaps TRBD1 (6 bases). The CDR3 loop spans 16 amino acids. Germline CDR1 SQVTM, CDR2 ANQGSEA. V lost 6 bases to trimming and J lost 3 bases, with 24 bases between them. CDR3: CSVVGTGIPLGYEQYF. In nucleotides, the CDR3 is TGCAGCGTGGTCGGTACAGGGATCCCTCTGGGCTACGAGCAGTACTTC.

The CDR3 DNA reads as TGTGCCAGCAGCTTAGGATGGGACAGGGACAGCGAGCAGTACTTC. This gives the protein CASSLGWDRDSEQYF. This rearrangement joins TRBV7-9 to TRBJ2-7, with 9 positions matching TRBD1. Germline values: CDR1 SEHNR, CDR2 FQNEAQ (reference sequence). The CDR3 runs to 15 residues. After removal of 1 base from V and 6 bases from J, the junction contained 7 bases not matched to a gene.

The rearrangement joins TRBV28 to TRBJ1-2; D is unclear. Trimming took off 5 bases at V and 8 bases at J, with 12 bases between the two ends. This CDR3 spans 12 amino acids. Germline V lookup: CDR1 MDHEN, CDR2 SYDVKM. DNA of the CDR3: TGTGCCAGCAGTAGTGGGCTCCTAGGCTACACCTTC. The encoded protein is CASSSGLLGYTF.

As DNA, the CDR3 is TGTGCCAGCAGCTTAGGTTTAAACTATGGCTACACCTTC. Its translation: CASSLGLNYGYTF. The chain couples TRBV7-2 to TRBJ1-2, with D hard to call. Germline V gives CDR1 SGHTA, CDR2 FQGNSA. Trimming cost V 1 base and J 2 bases, with 5 bases left between them. The length of the CDR3 is 13 residues.

V is TRBV4-1 and J is TRBJ2-7; 11 bases match TRBD1. With 4 bases clipped from V and 2 bases from J, the junction kept 7 bases outside the gene matches. This CDR3 spans 16 amino acids. Per germline, CDR1 MGHRA and CDR2 YSYEKL. The CDR3 loop reads CASSLSGTGGTYEQYF. The CDR3 DNA is TGCGCCAGCAGCCTTTCCGGGACAGGGGGGACCTACGAGCAGTACTTC.

CDR3 loop: CASSFSGQGNSPLHF. In DNA, the CDR3 is TGTGCCAGCAGTTTTTCGGGACAGGGAAATTCACCCCTCCACTTT. The genes are TRBV27 and TRBJ1-6; 9 bases align to TRBD1. CDR3 size: 15 residues. V gave up 3 bases and J gave up 7 bases; unmatched junction bases: 4. Germline V gene sequence: CDR1 MNHEY, CDR2 SMNVEV (reference sequence).

J is TRBJ1-2 and V is TRBV6-5, with 7 positions matching TRBD1. This CDR3 spans 13 amino acids. CDR1 is MNHEY, CDR2 SVGAGI, per germline. With 2 bases clipped from V and 7 bases from J, the junction kept 4 bases outside the gene matches. CDR3 region: CASSYLRGTGYTF. As DNA, the CDR3 is TGTGCCAGCAGTTACCTCAGGGGGACTGGCTACACCTTC.

Only a few counts were recorded for this clone. The chain links TRBV27 to TRBJ1-5; weak D call: TRBD1 (5 bases). The germline V gene has CDR1 MNHEY and CDR2 SMNVEV (reference sequence). The CDR3 is 18 residues long. V lost 5 bases, J lost 2 bases, and 22 bases lay in between. This chain's CDR3 is CASSPPPRRGGGNQPQHF. The CDR3 DNA reads TGTGCCAGCAGTCCCCCACCCCGGAGGGGCGGCGGCAATCAGCCCCAGCATTTT.

The rearrangement links TRBV7-8 to TRBJ2-7, with 7 bases lining up with TRBD1. V shed 5 bases and J 0 bases; nucleotides not matched to a gene: 10. The CDR3 covers 16 residues. Germline V gene lookup returns CDR1 SGHVS and CDR2 FQNEAQ. This chain's CDR3 is CASSLKRQGPSYEQYF. As DNA, the CDR3 is TGTGCCAGCAGCCTAAAACGACAGGGTCCCTCCTACGAGCAGTACTTC.

The sample holds one count of this clone. V and J are TRBV7-7 and TRBJ2-3; tentative D call: TRBD2 (6 bases). Germline values: CDR1 SSHAT, CDR2 FNYEAQ (reference sequence). CDR3 length equals 15 residues. V dropped 5 bases and J dropped 2 bases, with 14 bases sitting between them. The DNA for the CDR3 is TGTGCCAGCAGCCTCAGCGGGTTTCACACAGATACGCAGTATTTT. The encoded protein is CASSLSGFHTDTQYF.

In DNA, the CDR3 is TGTGCCAGCAGCGGGGACAGGTTGGCGGGGAATGAGCAGTTCTTC. It yields the protein CASSGDRLAGNEQFF. The chain combines TRBV5-5 with TRBJ2-1, with 8 positions matching TRBD1. With V trimmed by 4 bases and J by 7 bases, 10 bases remained unmatched. Germline values: CDR1 SGHKS, CDR2 YYEKEE (reference sequence). The CDR3 runs 15 residues.

The chain links TRBV7-9 to TRBJ1-2; D unresolved. Per the germline V gene, CDR1 is SEHNR and CDR2 is FQNEAQ (reference sequence). Between the trimmed V and J ends, which lost 3 bases and 10 bases, there was a span of 9 bases. The CDR3 covers 11 residues. CDR3 DNA: TGTGCCAGCAGCTTTTGGGGAGACTACACCTTC. The encoded protein is CASSFWGDYTF.